This T cell receptor beta chain was sequenced during a study of blood T cell repertoires in COVID-19 (dated by TCRdb to 2018 to 2021). A note on the overall study: Samples from collaborators originated in the United States, Italy and Spain and spanned both the acute and convalescent phases of COVID-19. The prospective study material was composed of cDNA or gDNA derived from T cells, B-cell-depleted T cells, or PBMCs. Deeply sampled blood TCRbeta repertoires from subjects exposed to, actively infected with, or recovered from COVID-19 were included in the dataset. The repertoires were released in a freely available public database intended as a resource for research on the immune response to SARS-CoV-2. Samples were obtained from the ongoing ImmuneRACE study (first 160 participants) and from about 1,300 subjects provided by 6 global collaborators. The sample metadata nearly always contained a de-identified subject ID, COVID-19 status, age in years and sex. HLA class I and class II types, where available, came from metadata supplied by the sample provider rather than from assay-based typing.

About this clone itself: It lacks a known antigen. The record has no base qualities; no much larger clone is one base away.

The immunoSEQ Assay, a bias-controlled multiplex PCR, was used to amplify TCRbeta CDR3 regions from genomic DNA. On the authors' methods: The number of nucleated cells in each sample was estimated from the amplification of reference gene primers within the assay. To quantify the absolute abundance of each unique TCRbeta CDR3 rearrangement, sequence reads were collapsed and filtered. For each sample, productive Simpson clonality was calculated as the square root of Simpson's diversity index across productive rearrangements. TCRdb carries this immuneACCESS record with in-frame sequences only. Its versions omit some clonotypes, under half of them owing to an unresolved V gene in the studies checked, with the rest unexplained. The V and J calls and clone size come from that table; D and trimming were worked out from the DNA. The sample includes roughly 570,000 clones, with roughly 89% observed a single time. The ten largest clones capture 7.8% of the sample.

In Seattle, one collaborating source enrolled patients while the infection was active and tracked those patients longitudinally over the course of disease. Whole blood was collected in K2EDTA tubes by collaborating institutions according to the institutions' own protocols. For TCRbeta analysis, collaborators shipped samples in one of three forms: frozen whole blood, isolated PBMCs, or DNA extracted from either of those sample types. V is pared back by 5 bases and J by 8 bases, with 22 bases lying between the germline termini. Measured from the cysteine to the phenylalanine, the CDR3 is 16 residues long. The DNA shown is the 48-base CDR3, in frame from base 1. CDR1 SGHAT and CDR2 FQNNGV are derived from the germline V gene. Study-wide findings and limitations: How much clinical and demographic metadata was included differed by source and by participant, and the metadata was provided uncurated.

The sequence derives from a woman in her fifties or sixties with COVID-19, enrolled during active disease. Sequencing input: peripheral blood. The chain is encoded by TRBV11-2 joined to TRBJ1-3; a weak D assignment points to TRBD1 (5 bases agree). The bases are TGTGCCAGCAGCCCCAGACAGTGGGCGAGGAGAGACACCATATATTTT. This is translated as CASSPRQWARRDTIYF.